The 26 T cell receptor beta chains listed next were all sequenced from one sample in a study of blood T cells in healthy people across ages. The use of a sample-barcoded 5' primer and a J-beta primer mix characterized a second PCR of 7 to 11 cycles. TCRdb used MiXCR to reprocess the 5' RACE reads, holding one entry per CDR3 protein. The sample has about 1 million distinct CDR3 sequences, 40% to 55% seen once; the top ten hold approximately 17%. The sample comprised blood. All receptors come from a woman aged 60-75 years in good health.

This chain links TRBV24-1 with TRBJ1-1; TRBD1 is a possible D gene (5 bases). The V end lost 6 bases, the J end lost 0 bases, and 10 bases lay between the germline ends. The CDR3 length is 14 residues. Germline CDR1 is KGHDR and CDR2 is SFDVKD. The CDR3 sequence: CATSRGGLNTEAFF. For the CDR3, the DNA is TGTGCCACCAGTCGGGGCGGCTTGAACACTGAAGCTTTCTTT.

The chain links TRBV29-1 to TRBJ2-2; 8 bases line up with TRBD2. Germline lookup yields CDR1 SQVTM and CDR2 ANQGSEA. Unmatched junction bases numbered 7, after V lost 7 bases and J lost 3 bases. The CDR3 consists of 14 residues. Here the CDR3 DNA reads TGCAGCGCGGGGGGGCCGGGAGACACCGGGGAGCTGTTTTTT. Its protein is CSAGGPGDTGELFF.

The chain carries TRBV28 and TRBJ2-7; the match to TRBD2 covers 8 bases. CDR1 and CDR2 (germline): MDHEN, SYDVKM. V dropped 1 base and J dropped 2; count of bases not matched to a gene: 7. The CDR3 has 16 residues. CDR3 loop: CASSLSPAGVTYEQYF. The CDR3 bases are TGTGCCAGCAGTTTATCACCAGCGGGAGTTACCTACGAGCAGTACTTC.

The rearrangement links TRBV11-2 to TRBJ2-3; no clear D gene. CDR3 length: 14 amino acids. Trimming cost V 5 bases and J 5 bases, with 14 bases left between them. The germline V gene has CDR1 SGHAT and CDR2 FQNNGV. The CDR3 DNA reads as TGTGCCAGCAGCCTCCGTCTCTATGGAGATACGCAGTATTTT. Protein sequence: CASSLRLYGDTQYF.

The chain combines TRBV19 with TRBJ1-1; TRBD1 might be the D (5 bases). Germline assignment: CDR1 LNHDA and CDR2 SQIVND (reference sequence). The V gene lost 3 bases and the J gene lost 6 bases, with 14 bases spanning the gap. The CDR3 is 14 residues long. The CDR3: CASSIGGGGPEAFF. CDR3 nucleotides: TGTGCCAGTAGTATTGGCGGGGGTGGGCCTGAAGCTTTCTTT.

The sample holds a few counts of this clonotype. The genes are TRBV5-4 and TRBJ2-5, with D unresolved. Germline V gene lookup returns CDR1 SGHNT and CDR2 YYREEE (reference sequence). The CDR3 has 16 residues. V lost 2 bases, J lost 1 base, and 15 bases lay in between. CDR3 coding DNA: TGTGCCAGCAGCTTAGAAGTCGAGAGCTCCCAAGAGACCCAGTACTTC. Its translation: CASSLEVESSQETQYF.

V is TRBV2 and J is TRBJ2-7; D perhaps matches TRBD1 (6 bases). The V end was cut by 5 bases, the J end by 4 bases, with 15 bases between. The germline CDR1 and CDR2 sequences are SNHLY and FYNNEI. The CDR3 runs 14 residues. CDR3 loop: CASSPDSTLYEQYF. The CDR3, as DNA: TGTGCCAGCAGTCCGGACAGTACGTTGTACGAGCAGTACTTC.

The chain recombines TRBV6-1 with TRBJ2-4, with D possibly being TRBD1 (6 bases). The end of the DNA aligns better with TRBJ2-7, so the J call may be wrong. There are 16 residues in the CDR3. Germline V gives CDR1 MNHNS, CDR2 SASEGT. CDR3 in amino acids: CASSEGLDSLAYEQYF. The CDR3 coding sequence is TGTGCCAGCAGTGAAGGATTGGACAGTTTAGCCTACGAGCAGTACTTC.

The V and J genes are TRBV7-3 and TRBJ2-7; a possible D gene is TRBD1 (6 bases). The CDR3 runs 14 residues. Germline CDR1 reads SGHTA; CDR2 reads FQGTGA. With 8 bases removed from V and 4 bases from J, the gap between germline ends came to 18 bases. The DNA of the CDR3 is TGTGCCAGCGGCTCCCGAACAGGGTTGTACGAGCAGTACTTC. Translating gives CASGSRTGLYEQYF. The full variable domain, completed using reference TRBV7-3 and TRBJ2-7, is GAGVSQTPSNKVTEKGKYVELRCDPISGHTALYWYRQSLGQGPEFLIYFQGTGAADDSGLPNDRFFAVRPEGSVSTLKIQRTERGDSAVYLCASGSRTGLYEQYFGPGTRLTVT.

The table lists this clonotype with a count of one. In DNA, the CDR3 is TGTGCCAGCAGTTTATCACCCGCAGCGGGATCGGGGGCTGAGCAGTTCTTC. As protein: CASSLSPAAGSGAEQFF. The V call is TRBV27, the J call TRBJ2-1, with TRBD2 as a possible D gene (7 bases). The V gene's germline CDR1 is MNHEY and CDR2 SMNVEV (reference sequence). The CDR3 spans 17 residues. The V end was cut by 0 bases, the J end by 9 bases, with 21 bases between.

The table lists this clonotype with a count of one. The genes are TRBV12-3 or TRBV12-4 and TRBJ2-3; the D gene is possibly TRBD1 (5 bases). The CDR3 totals 15 residues. V was pared by 6 bases and J by 1 base, with 14 bases between. The CDR3 DNA follows: TGTGCCAGCAGCGACAGCAGAGTTGGCACAGATACGCAGTATTTT. Residues: CASSDSRVGTDTQYF.

The table lists this clonotype with many counts. V is TRBV29-1 and J is TRBJ2-7; D may match TRBD1 or TRBD2 (5 bases each). Trimming shortened V by 3 bases and J by 2 bases, and 11 bases separated the two germline ends. The CDR3 is 13 residues long. Germline values: CDR1 SQVTM, CDR2 ANQGSEA. This CDR3 reads CSVEGPTAYEQYF. The CDR3 DNA sequence: TGCAGCGTTGAGGGACCCACAGCCTACGAGCAGTACTTC.

A single count supports this clonotype. The rearrangement joins TRBV4-1 to TRBJ2-1; D perhaps matches TRBD2 (5 bases). Germline V gene sequence: CDR1 MGHRA, CDR2 YSYEKL. The CDR3 covers 15 residues. Between the trimmed V and J ends, which lost 3 bases and 6 bases, there was a span of 15 bases. CDR3 in DNA: TGCGCCAGCAGCCATTTAGTGGGAGCCGGCAATGAGCAGTTCTTC. Residues: CASSHLVGAGNEQFF.

The chain is built from TRBV6-5 and TRBJ2-1; maybe TRBD2 (7 bases). The length of the CDR3 is 16 residues. V lost 1 base and J lost 0, with 10 bases in between. CDR1 and CDR2 from the germline V gene are MNHEY and SVGAGI. The CDR3 loop reads CASSYWGGSSYNEQFF. CDR3 sequence (DNA): TGTGCCAGCAGTTACTGGGGGGGCAGCTCCTACAATGAGCAGTTCTTC.

This clonotype was observed a few times. V gene TRBV29-1 combines with J gene TRBJ2-7; 15 nucleotides agree with TRBD2. Germline-derived CDR1 and CDR2 are SQVTM and ANQGSEA. This CDR3 has 18 amino acids. The ends lost 3 bases at V and 4 bases at J; junction bases unmatched: 13. CDR3 protein: CSVEGLAGGFIVRYEQYF. CDR3 DNA: TGCAGCGTTGAGGGACTAGCGGGAGGTTTTATCGTAAGATACGAGCAGTACTTC.

V usage is TRBV5-1 and J usage is TRBJ1-2; TRBD1 matches at 11 bases. The length of the CDR3 is 17 residues. The germline gives CDR1 SGHRS, CDR2 YFSETQ. J was trimmed by 3 bases and V by 4 bases; bases with no gene match: 11. The CDR3 spells CASSLTVGQGAYYGYTF. CDR3 DNA: TGCGCCAGCAGCCTGACCGTCGGACAGGGGGCGTACTATGGCTACACCTTC.

The sample holds a few counts of this clonotype. The chain links TRBV5-1 to TRBJ2-7; 15 nucleotides align to TRBD2. Judging by the DNA end, TRBJ2-5 fits better; the J call may be wrong. The CDR3 sequence is 17 residues long. Germline V CDR1 and CDR2: SGHRS, YFSETQ. Written as DNA, the CDR3 is TGCGCCAGCAGCTCCGGACTAGCGGGAGGGCCGGGGGAGACCCAGTACTTC. The encoded protein is CASSSGLAGGPGETQYF.

This sequence joins TRBV14 and TRBJ2-7, with a weak D call TRBD2 (6 bases). V lost 4 bases, J lost 4 bases, and 11 bases lay in between. The CDR3 contains 13 residues. The germline V gene encodes CDR1 SGHDN and CDR2 FVKESK. The CDR3 sequence is CASSPERAYEQYF. CDR3 sequence (DNA): TGTGCCAGCAGCCCAGAGCGGGCGTACGAGCAGTACTTC. The variable domain in full, with the rest retrieved from reference TRBV14 and TRBJ2-7, is EAGVTQFPSHSVIEKGQTVTLRCDPISGHDNLYWYRRVMGKEIKFLLHFVKESKQDESGMPNNRFLAERTGGTYSTLKVQPAELEDSGVYFCASSPERAYEQYFGPGTRLTVT.

The chain has TRBV6-2 or TRBV6-3 and TRBJ2-2; D is possibly TRBD2 (6 bases). Germline V gene lookup returns CDR1 MNHEY and CDR2 SVGEGT. The CDR3 runs to 14 residues. Trimming removed 6 bases from V and 6 bases from J, with 14 bases in between. The CDR3: CASSQALASGELFF. The CDR3 DNA reads as TGTGCCAGCAGCCAAGCACTAGCTTCCGGGGAGCTGTTTTTT.

This rearrangement joins TRBV5-6 to TRBJ2-7, with D maybe TRBD1 (5 bases). CDR1 is SGHDT, CDR2 YYEEEE, per germline. The CDR3 contains 15 residues. Trimming removed 4 bases at V and 0 bases at J, with 14 bases between. CDR3 in amino acids: CASSDGHRISYEQYF. Written as DNA, the CDR3 is TGTGCCAGCAGCGACGGACACCGGATCTCCTACGAGCAGTACTTC.

This clonotype has only a few counts. The chain links TRBV27 to TRBJ2-4, with 9 bases matching TRBD1. The end of the DNA aligns better with TRBJ2-7, so the J call may be wrong. CDR1 is MNHEY, CDR2 SMNVEV, per germline (reference sequence). This CDR3 comprises 15 residues. CDR3 residues: CASSLPWTGVNEQYF. The CDR3 nucleotides are TGTGCCAGCAGTTTACCCTGGACAGGGGTTAACGAGCAGTACTTC.

This clonotype was seen more than once but under ten times. The V call is TRBV12-3 or TRBV12-4, the J call TRBJ2-7; 9 nucleotides align to TRBD2. CDR3 length: 17 amino acids. J lost 3 bases, V lost 2 bases, and 11 bases had no gene match. CDR3 sequence reads: CASSLILRSGRIYEQYF. DNA of the CDR3: TGTGCCAGCAGTTTAATTTTAAGGAGCGGGAGGATCTACGAGCAGTACTTC.

As concerns this clonotype: Since a much larger clone is just one base distant, this may be a read error. V is TRBV29-1 and J is TRBJ2-1, with D perhaps being TRBD1 or TRBD2 (5 bases each). This CDR3 region has 14 residues. Germline CDR1 is SQVTM and CDR2 is ANQGSEA. V lost 4 bases and J 12 bases, leaving 22 bases between the germline ends. CDR3 nucleotide sequence: TGCAGCGTTGTACAGGACGGGGCACTCCGTGGGCAGTTCTTC. Amino acids: CSVVQDGALRGQFF.

This clonotype was counted between two and nine times. The chain carries TRBV27 and TRBJ2-1; TRBD2 matches at 9 bases. V gave up 4 bases and J gave up 3 bases; unmatched junction bases: 4. Germline CDR1 and CDR2: MNHEY and SMNVEV (reference sequence). The CDR3 consists of 15 residues. CDR3 amino acids: CASSWGGRGYNEQFF. The CDR3 DNA sequence: TGTGCCAGCAGTTGGGGCGGGAGGGGCTACAATGAGCAGTTCTTC.

The chain combines TRBV9 with TRBJ2-5, with TRBD2 matching over 9 bases. V shed 0 bases and J 5 bases; nucleotides not matched to a gene: 5. This CDR3 contains 15 residues. Germline CDR1 is SGDLS and CDR2 is YYNGEE. CDR3 nucleotide sequence: TGTGCCAGCAGCGTAGTAGCGGGAGAAGTGGAGACCCAGTACTTC. It translates to CASSVVAGEVETQYF.

The chain has TRBV14 and TRBJ2-1, with D unclear. The germline gives CDR1 SGHDN, CDR2 FVKESK. Between the trimmed V and J ends, which lost 10 bases and 3 bases, there was a span of 13 bases. The CDR3 contains 13 residues. The CDR3 DNA sequence: TGTGCCACCGAGATTATCAGCTACAATGAGCAGTTCTTC. This sequence encodes CATEIISYNEQFF. The full variable domain, in which reference TRBV14 and TRBJ2-1 provide the parts outside the CDR3, is EAGVTQFPSHSVIEKGQTVTLRCDPISGHDNLYWYRRVMGKEIKFLLHFVKESKQDESGMPNNRFLAERTGGTYSTLKVQPAELEDSGVYFCATEIISYNEQFFGPGTRLTVL.